This T cell receptor beta chain is from a study of T-cell reconstitution after alpha-beta-depleted transplantation in children. Unique molecular identifiers were incorporated when the TCRbeta library was constructed. Each CDR3 protein gets one entry after TCRdb re-called the PCR reads with MiXCR. This sample carries approximately 430,000 distinct CDR3 sequences, 15% to 20% of them seen once, and the ten largest clones take approximately 28%. The TCR comes from a boy under three years old who had a stem cell transplant for Wiskott-Aldrich syndrome, so the T cells may come from the graft donor. The specimen was PBMCs, mostly from graft donor cells, collected 360 days after TCRalphabeta/CD19-depleted stem cell transplant.

The CDR3 DNA sequence: TGCGCCAGCACCCTCCCGGGGCGGGAGCTCTCCTACGAGCAGTACTTC. Translation: CASTLPGRELSYEQYF. The chain is built from TRBV5-1 and TRBJ2-7; 7 bases agree with TRBD2. Trimming cost V 6 bases and J 0 bases; bases outside gene matches: 12. This CDR3 has 16 amino acids. The germline V gene has CDR1 SGHRS and CDR2 YFSETQ.